Below, 6 T cell receptor beta chains from the same sample are listed, as sequenced in a study of response to subunit inactivated influenza vaccine. TCRdb re-derived calls from the RT-PCR reads in MiXCR, one entry per CDR3 protein. The sample consists of 500,000 to 600,000 distinct CDR3 sequences, 11% of them appearing once. The same sample was also studied in work on T cells expressing NK-cell markers. That work states: TCR beta cDNA was generated via 5'RACE template switching incorporating UMIs.

Sequences were derived from PBMCs from blood, sampled on the day of vaccination. The origin of the receptors is a man aged 50 or older who received an inactivated influenza vaccine.

On this clonotype itself: This clone may be a read error of a much larger clone one base away. This chain connects TRBV7-9 to TRBJ2-1; 9 bases are a match to TRBD2. This CDR3 comprises 16 residues. CDR1 is SEHNR, CDR2 FQNEAQ, per germline (reference sequence). CDR3 bases: TGTGCCAGCAGCCTATCGAGCGGGGGGCTTTACAATCAGCAGTTCTTC. Residues: CASSLSSGGLYNQQFF.

Only a few counts were recorded for this clonotype. V and J are TRBV7-2 and TRBJ2-2; D ambiguous. There are 12 residues in the CDR3. Germline V gives CDR1 SGHTA, CDR2 FQGNSA. V was cut by 3 bases and J by 5 bases, with 4 bases left in between. In DNA form, the CDR3 reads TGTGCCAGCAGCTTCCAAACCGGGGAGCTGTTTTTT. Protein: CASSFQTGELFF.

In its sample, this clonotype was seen many times. The chain employs TRBV20-1 and TRBJ2-7; a weak D match, TRBD1 (5 bases). Trimming stripped 6 bases from V and 4 bases from J, with 13 bases between. CDR1 and CDR2 (germline): DFQATT, SNEGSKA (reference sequence). CDR3 length equals 12 residues. CDR3 sequence reads: CSADGQGYEQYF. The CDR3 coding sequence is TGCAGTGCGGACGGACAAGGGTACGAGCAGTACTTC.

This clonotype showed up just a few times. The chain is built from TRBV20-1 and TRBJ1-1, with D maybe TRBD1 (6 bases). CDR3 length equals 14 residues. Germline V gene sequence: CDR1 DFQATT, CDR2 SNEGSKA (reference sequence). V lost 5 bases and J lost 6, with 19 bases in between. The CDR3 sequence: CSAPLSSGASEAFF. The CDR3 bases are TGCAGTGCTCCTCTCTCATCAGGGGCCTCTGAAGCTTTCTTT.

The chain recombines TRBV7-2 with TRBJ2-1; 7 bases map to TRBD2. The CDR3 loop spans 15 amino acids. Losses at the gene ends were 5 bases for V and 8 bases for J; bases not matched to a gene: 12. CDR1 and CDR2 from the germline V gene are SGHTA and FQGNSA. The CDR3 coding sequence is TGTGCCAGCAGCCCGGTGGCGGGAGTGGGATATGAGCAGTTCTTC. Its translation is CASSPVAGVGYEQFF.

This chain uses TRBV4-1 with TRBJ2-5; no reliable D call. CDR1 is MGHRA, CDR2 YSYEKL, per germline. The CDR3 is 16 residues long. V was shortened by 0 bases and J by 1 base, with 12 bases between the two germline ends. The CDR3 DNA reads TGCGCCAGCAGCCAAGATAGTAGGCTGAGCCAAGAGACCCAGTACTTC. Translating gives CASSQDSRLSQETQYF.